In this sample, the clone carrying this TCR beta chain turned up once. The data belong to a study of preoperative IRX-2 immunotherapy in early breast cancer. Method: immunoSEQ multiplex PCR; TCRdb's copy keeps in-frame clones and lacks some. The repertoire holds around 88,000 clones, with 86% as singletons. Germline V gene sequence: CDR1 SNHLY, CDR2 FYNNEI. The CDR3 length is 14 residues. The V and J ends lost 5 bases and 6 bases respectively, with 13 bases between them. Described treatment: preoperative locoregional IRX-2 cytokine immunotherapy. This phase Ib study tested locoregional IRX-2 cytokine immunotherapy given before surgery.

Sample: tumor tissue, taken after IRX-2 immunotherapy. The rearrangement links TRBV2 to TRBJ1-4; TRBD1 is a possible D gene (5 bases). The receptor was isolated from a human donor with breast cancer. The CDR3 region is CASSSRDAHEKLFF. CDR3 nucleotide sequence: TGTGCCAGCAGTTCCCGGGACGCACATGAAAAACTGTTTTTT.